A selection of T cell receptor beta chains follows, all from one sample in a study of T cell changes during pregnancy in multiple sclerosis. The assay was immunoSEQ multiplex PCR, and TCRdb's table has in-frame clones only and misses some. Here the sample spans over 30,000 clones, 92% being singletons. The specimen was CD4+ T cells from peripheral blood mononuclear cells, collected in the third trimester of pregnancy. The source is a female donor with multiple sclerosis, enrolled in a pregnancy study. Both conserved end residues are part of each CDR3. The D gene is left open where the match is weak. Only part of the rows carry a size: once, few, many, or a class if the clone is expanded.

clone size,J gene,D gene,V gene,CDR3 DNA,CDR3 protein
NA,TRBJ2-7,NA,TRBV5-1,TGCGCCAGCAGCTTGGATGCGGTCGTCTCCTACGAGCAGTACTTC,CASSLDAVVSYEQYF
NA,TRBJ2-5,TRBD2,TRBV5-1,TGCGCCAGCAGCCTCTCTAGCGGGAGTGAGGAGACCCAGTACTTC,CASSLSSGSEETQYF
NA,TRBJ1-5,NA,TRBV4-2,TGTGCCAGCAGCCAAGATAGTTCGGGGGTAAATCAGCCCCAGCATTTT,CASSQDSSGVNQPQHF
NA,TRBJ2-7,TRBD2,TRBV4-2,TGTGCCAGCAGCCTTCGGACTAGCGGGGAACCCTACGAGCAGTACTTC,CASSLRTSGEPYEQYF
once,TRBJ1-2,NA,TRBV7-7,TGTGCTAGCAGCTTAGAACTTTATGGCTACACCTTC,CASSLELYGYTF
NA,TRBJ1-3,NA,TRBV5-6,TGTGCCAGCAACCCTCTCGGAGGAGGGCGCGGTGGAAACACCATATATTTT,CASNPLGGGRGGNTIYF
NA,TRBJ2-5,NA,TRBV5-1,TGCGCCAGCAGTCTCCTAGTCACGGGGTTGGGAATGGAGACCCAGTACTTC,CASSLLVTGLGMETQYF
NA,TRBJ1-6,TRBD1,TRBV7-2,TGTGCCAGCAGCATTGGACAGGTTGCTGTTAATTCACCCCTCCACTTT,CASSIGQVAVNSPLHF
few,TRBJ2-7,TRBD2,TRBV2,TGTGCCAGCACTTCCCAGACTAGCGGGATCTACGAGCAGTACTTC,CASTSQTSGIYEQYF
once,TRBJ2-5,NA,TRBV5-6,TGTGCCAGCACCATGCAAGAGACCCAGTACTTC,CASTMQETQYF
NA,TRBJ2-7,TRBD1,TRBV5-1,TGCGCCAGCAGCTTGGACGGACAGGGGAACTCCTACGAGCAGTACTTC,CASSLDGQGNSYEQYF
NA,TRBJ2-2,TRBD2,TRBV9,TGTGCCAGCAGCGTGTATAGCGGGAGGAACACCGGGGAGCTGTTTTTT,CASSVYSGRNTGELFF
NA,TRBJ2-2,TRBD2,TRBV4-2,TGTGCCAGCAGCCAACGGGAGGGGGACACCGGGGAGCTGTTTTTT,CASSQREGDTGELFF
NA,TRBJ2-7,NA,TRBV11-2,TGTGCCAGCAGCTTAGATTTGTTCCAGGGCTGGGAGCAGTACTTC,CASSLDLFQGWEQYF
NA,TRBJ2-5,NA,TRBV19,TGTGCCAGTAGTAGCCTTTCGGGAATACAAGAGACCCAGTACTTC,CASSSLSGIQETQYF
once,TRBJ2-5,TRBD2,TRBV5-1,TGCGCCAGCAGCGTGCCAGGACAGACTAGCGGGAGGTACCAAGAGACCCAGTACTTC,CASSVPGQTSGRYQETQYF
NA,TRBJ2-5,TRBD2,TRBV5-4,TGTGCCAGCAGCCCAGGGGGTAGCGGGAGAGTGGAAGAGACCCAGTACTTC,CASSPGGSGRVEETQYF
NA,TRBJ2-5,NA,TRBV19,TGTGCCACAGGCCCGGACCCCCTTCGGAGGGAGACCCAGTACTTC,CATGPDPLRRETQYF
NA,TRBJ1-2,NA,TRBV28,TGTGCCAGCAGTTTACCAGGGGTATACTATGGCTACACCTTC,CASSLPGVYYGYTF
NA,TRBJ2-3,NA,TRBV7-2,TGTGCCAGCAGCTTTGAGGGTTTAGATACGCAGTATTTT,CASSFEGLDTQYF
NA,TRBJ1-3,NA,TRBV18,TGTGCCAGCTCACCCTATGGCGAGGACTGGAGCGGAAACACCATATATTTT,CASSPYGEDWSGNTIYF
NA,TRBJ1-5,NA,TRBV7-2,TGTGCCAGCAGTCTCATCCAGACTGAAAATCAGCCCCAGCATTTT,CASSLIQTENQPQHF
NA,TRBJ1-2,NA,TRBV5-4,TGTGCCAGCAGCTCTGACACCTATGGCTACACCTTC,CASSSDTYGYTF
NA,TRBJ1-2,NA,TRBV19,TGTGCCACTCAACAGGAATCGGGCTACACCTTC,CATQQESGYTF
NA,TRBJ1-3,NA,TRBV5-1,TGCGCCAGCAGCTTCGGGACTTCTGGAGCTGGAAACACCATATATTTT,CASSFGTSGAGNTIYF
NA,TRBJ2-1,TRBD1,TRBV10-3,TGTGCCATCAGTGATGCTCAGGGGGCGCTGAATGAGCAGTTCTTC,CAISDAQGALNEQFF
NA,TRBJ1-2,TRBD1,TRBV5-1,TGCGCCAGCAGCTTCAGGGGGGCCAATGGCTACACCTTC,CASSFRGANGYTF
NA,TRBJ2-7,TRBD2,TRBV14,TGTGCCAGCAGCCCCACTAGCGGGGGCTACGAGCAGTACTTC,CASSPTSGGYEQYF
NA,TRBJ1-5,NA,TRBV10-3,TGTGCCACTCAGACAGAATATCAGCCCCAGCATTTT,CATQTEYQPQHF
NA,TRBJ1-5,TRBD1,TRBV7-9,TGTGCCAGCAGCGAGGACAGGGCACATCAGCCCCAGCATTTT,CASSEDRAHQPQHF
NA,TRBJ2-1,TRBD2,TRBV5-5,TGTGCCAGCAGCTTGGGGCGAGCGGGAGGGGATGAGCAGTTCTTC,CASSLGRAGGDEQFF
NA,TRBJ2-1,TRBD2,TRBV2,TGTGCCAGCAGTGTCGGACTAGCGGGGGAATACAATGAGCAGTTCTTC,CASSVGLAGEYNEQFF
NA,TRBJ1-6,TRBD1,TRBV4-1,TGCGCCAGCAGCCAAGACGGACAGGGTCATTGGAGCTCACCCCTCCACTTT,CASSQDGQGHWSSPLHF
NA,TRBJ1-6,NA,TRBV9,TGTGCCAGCAGCGTAGAACCGGACTTGGGGAATTCACCCCTCCACTTT,CASSVEPDLGNSPLHF
NA,TRBJ2-1,NA,TRBV5-6,TGTGCCAGCAGCCCTAAAATCGGGACACCTTATTTCTACAATGAGCAGTTCTTC,CASSPKIGTPYFYNEQFF
NA,TRBJ1-2,TRBD1,TRBV4-3,TGCGCCAGCAGCCCCTCCGGGACAGGGGGTTACGGCTACACCTTC,CASSPSGTGGYGYTF
NA,TRBJ2-5,TRBD2,TRBV6-1,TGTGCCAGCAGGAAGACTAGCGGGCAAGAGACCCAGTACTTC,CASRKTSGQETQYF
NA,TRBJ1-3,TRBD1,TRBV27,TGTGCCAGCAGTCACAGGGGGCAGGGAAACACCATATATTTT,CASSHRGQGNTIYF
NA,TRBJ1-5,TRBD1,TRBV7-2,TGTGCCAGCAGCTTAGGGACAGGGGGCGCGAATCAGCCCCAGCATTTT,CASSLGTGGANQPQHF
NA,TRBJ2-1,NA,TRBV5-1,TGCGCCAGCAAGGGGGTGAGTTCCCACAATGAGCAGTTCTTC,CASKGVSSHNEQFF
NA,TRBJ2-2,TRBD2,TRBV10-1,TGCGCCAGCAGTGATTCGGGAGGGCCAAGCGGGGAGCTGTTTTTT,CASSDSGGPSGELFF
NA,TRBJ2-3,NA,TRBV5-4,TGTGCCAGCAGCTTGGGGGCGACAGGAACCACAGATACGCAGTATTTT,CASSLGATGTTDTQYF
NA,TRBJ2-3,TRBD2,TRBV4-1,TGCGCCAGCAGCCTCGCCTCTAGCGGTACGCAGTATTTT,CASSLASSGTQYF
NA,TRBJ2-1,TRBD2,TRBV28,TGTGCCAGCAGTTCGGTAGCGGGAGTCTCCTACAATGAGCAGTTCTTC,CASSSVAGVSYNEQFF